This TCR beta chain stems from a study of blood T cell repertoires in COVID-19. Profiled with immunoSEQ multiplex PCR; TCRdb holds only in-frame clones, not every one. The table has 84,000 or so clones, approximately 88% seen once. CDR3 length: 14 residues. Germline CDR1 reads LNHDA; CDR2 reads SQIVND (reference sequence). The V segment lost 2 bases and the J segment 5 bases; nucleotides outside the gene matches: 4. Sequenced input: peripheral blood. This chain uses TRBV19 with TRBJ2-3, with 7 bases lining up with TRBD1. This TCR derives from a man aged 55 to 70 with acute or convalescent COVID-19. CDR3 region: CASSIIAGGDTQYF. The CDR3 DNA follows: TGTGCCAGTAGTATAATAGCAGGGGGAGATACGCAGTATTTT.